This T cell receptor (beta chain) was sequenced during a study of PD-1 blockade in classical Hodgkin lymphoma. General study points: A significant rise in TCR diversity by C4D1 was seen for CD4+ but not CD8+ cells.

The CDR3 runs 16 residues. Between the trimmed V and J ends, which lost 0 bases and 7 bases, there was a span of 17 bases. Germline V lookup: CDR1 SGHTS, CDR2 YDEGEE. To note about this clone: Its antigen is as yet unknown.

Using immunoSEQ multiplex PCR, the repertoire was profiled, and TCRdb retains in-frame clones only, with some absent. The sample records roughly 49,000 clones, nearly 90% being singletons. The time point: cycle 4 day 1 (C4D1), after five to seven weeks of nivolumab. All the patients suffered relapse after autologous stem cell transplantation, and brentuximab vedotin exposure differed. The clonotype originates from a human donor with classical Hodgkin lymphoma. The material was peripheral blood mononuclear cells (PBMCs), obtained before the fourth cycle of nivolumab. This chain joins TRBV5-8 and TRBJ2-1; D may correspond to TRBD1 or TRBD2 (5 bases each). CDR3 amino acids: CASSLGGNPIDNEQFF. The CDR3 DNA reads as TGTGCCAGCAGCTTGGGGGGGAACCCTATTGATAATGAGCAGTTCTTC. Together with reference TRBV5-8 and TRBJ2-1, the CDR3 gives the full variable domain: EAGVTQSPTHLIKTRGQQATLRCSPISGHTSVYWYQQALGLGLQFLLWYDEGEERNRGNFPPRFSGRQFPNYSSELNVNALELEDSALYLCASSLGGNPIDNEQFFGPGTRLTVL.